The 9 T cell receptor beta chains presented below share a single source sample, sequenced in a study of T cell repertoires in cytomegalovirus infection (dated by TCRdb to the late 2010s). Sequencing was performed on an Illumina HiSeq 1500. The public reads were reprocessed in TCRdb via fastp at Q25 and MiXCR, keeping in-frame beta chains. For every CDR3 protein sequence, its rows merge into one entry that carries the most common genes and DNA. In all, the sample holds about 680,000 distinct CDR3 sequences, and 24% of those were seen once. 7.5% to 9% of the sample lies in the top ten. The specimen sequenced was CD8+ T cells from PBMCs. The origin of the receptors is a human donor in good health (CMV status not recorded). Some clones in this sample may be carry-over from other donors' samples.

This clonotype was counted between two and nine times. In nucleotides, the CDR3 is TGCGCCAGCAGCCCATACAGGTCGCTTTACAATGAGCAGTTCTTC. Protein product: CASSPYRSLYNEQFF. The chain has TRBV5-1 and TRBJ2-1, with D possibly being TRBD1 (5 bases). The CDR3 contains 15 residues. The V end was cut by 4 bases, the J end by 4 bases, with 15 bases between. Germline V gene lookup returns CDR1 SGHRS and CDR2 YFSETQ.

The chain uses TRBV12-5 and TRBJ1-1, with no clear D. This CDR3 spans 12 amino acids. V was pared by 3 bases and J by 8 bases, with 10 bases between. CDR1 is LGHNT, CDR2 FRNRAP, per germline. The CDR3 loop reads CASGLNPLEAFF. Here the CDR3 DNA reads TGTGCTAGTGGTTTAAACCCCCTCGAAGCTTTCTTT.

The chain couples TRBV27 to TRBJ2-1; 12 nucleotides line up with TRBD2. This CDR3 is built from 15 residues. Unmatched junction bases numbered 8, after V lost 8 bases and J lost 6 bases. The germline V gene has CDR1 MNHEY and CDR2 SMNVEV (reference sequence). CDR3 bases: TGTGCCAGCTCGACTAGCGGGGGACTGAGCAATGAGCAGTTCTTC. Its translation: CASSTSGGLSNEQFF.

The rearrangement uses TRBV12-3 or TRBV12-4 and TRBJ1-6; D is possibly TRBD1 (5 bases). Trimming took 5 bases from V and 6 from J, leaving 11 bases between them. CDR3 length equals 14 residues. The CDR3 loop reads CASSKTEVNSPLHF. The CDR3 DNA is TGTGCCAGCAGTAAGACAGAGGTTAATTCACCCCTCCACTTT.

This chain uses TRBV12-3 or TRBV12-4 with TRBJ2-1; 10 nucleotides match TRBD2. The CDR3 has 13 residues. The trim removed 8 bases at V and 6 bases at J, leaving 4 bases unmatched. The CDR3 region has the DNA TGTGCCAGCGATAGCGGGGGGACCAATGAGCAGTTCTTC. Translating it yields CASDSGGTNEQFF.

V gene TRBV28 combines with J gene TRBJ1-2, with 9 bases identical to TRBD1. Trimming at V came to 6 bases and at J to 4 bases, leaving 15 bases not matched to a gene. The CDR3 runs 17 residues. Germline loops: CDR1 MDHEN, CDR2 SYDVKM. The CDR3 spells CASSPRTGTGLGYGYTF. CDR3 bases: TGTGCCAGCAGCCCGAGAACCGGGACAGGGCTTGGCTATGGCTACACCTTC.

This chain uses TRBV2 with TRBJ2-3; unclear D gene. Trimming left V 3 bases short and J 0 bases short, with 16 bases between. The CDR3 loop spans 17 amino acids. From germline, CDR1 is SNHLY and CDR2 FYNNEI. Here the CDR3 reads CASSDDIGYPSTDTQYF. DNA for the CDR3: TGTGCCAGCAGTGACGACATAGGTTACCCTAGCACAGATACGCAGTATTTT.

The gene calls are TRBV7-9 and TRBJ1-5, with 8 bases matching TRBD1. Germline assignment: CDR1 SEHNR and CDR2 FQNEAQ (reference sequence). The junction had 10 bases not matched to a gene; V was cut back by 5 bases and J by 7 bases. The CDR3 consists of 15 residues. CDR3 sequence reads: CASSPTGDLGQPQHF. CDR3 DNA: TGTGCCAGCAGCCCGACAGGGGACCTCGGGCAGCCCCAGCATTTT.

V is TRBV4-1 and J is TRBJ2-1; 7 nucleotides line up with TRBD2. Trimming at V came to 0 bases and at J to 4 bases, leaving 6 bases not matched to a gene. The CDR3 has 16 amino acids. The V gene's germline CDR1 is MGHRA and CDR2 YSYEKL. DNA of the CDR3: TGCGCCAGCAGCCAAGACGGAGCGGGGATTTACAATGAGCAGTTCTTC. Its protein product is CASSQDGAGIYNEQFF.